A selection of T cell receptor beta chains follows, all from one sample in a study of cytomegalovirus exposure and HLA in healthy donors. Data came from immunoSEQ multiplex PCR; TCRdb stores just in-frame clones and leaves some out. Here the sample spans approximately 200,000 clones, more than 65% being singletons. The sequencing input was PBMCs. These receptors all stem from a woman younger than 45 in good health and CMV-seropositive. Both conserved end residues are part of each CDR3. The D gene is left open where the match is weak. Size is stated for part of the rows, as once, few or many counts, or as a class when the clone is expanded.

j_call cdr3_length d_call v_call clone_size cdr3_aa
TRBJ1-2 13 TRBD1 TRBV19 few CASSQGTVNGYTF
TRBJ1-2 14 TRBD1 TRBV6-5 few CASSTGQNNYGYTF
TRBJ2-7 17 TRBD2 TRBV28 - CASSLGWERGASYEQYF
TRBJ1-5 11 - TRBV28 - CASSFLQPQHF
TRBJ2-1 16 TRBD2 TRBV7-2 - CASSDQTSGISNEQFF
TRBJ1-2 13 - TRBV6-4 - CASRDSKAGGYTF
TRBJ1-5 14 - TRBV2 once CVSSEARGNQPQHF
TRBJ2-1 15 - TRBV7-9 - CASSTVRGDYNEQFF
TRBJ1-1 12 - TRBV10-3 - CAISDRNTEAFF
TRBJ2-2 17 TRBD1 TRBV10-2 once CASNRDRDSVNTGELFF
TRBJ2-1 14 TRBD2 TRBV7-9 - CASSPLGGSHKEFF
- 13 - TRBV5-6 - CASSSWDIYEQYF
TRBJ2-3 18 TRBD2 TRBV27 - CASSSLAGGLRSTDTQYF
TRBJ2-1 14 TRBD2 TRBV9 once CASSSLAGGDEQFF
TRBJ2-5 14 - TRBV28 few CASNPVGNQETQYF
TRBJ1-1 13 - TRBV19 once CASSPQGNTEAFF
TRBJ2-5 15 - TRBV6-5 - CASSYSLGGQETQYF
TRBJ2-3 14 - TRBV11-2 - CASSPDSQGNTQYF
TRBJ2-7 13 - TRBV5-1 - CASSLGASYEQYF
TRBJ2-1 15 - TRBV5-1 - CASSSGDFFYNEQFF
TRBJ1-6 14 - TRBV2 - CASTRAGDNSPLHF
TRBJ1-2 16 - TRBV7-2 - CASSSRAPGLEYGYTF
TRBJ1-2 13 - TRBV5-5 - CASSIRDSSGYTF
TRBJ2-3 18 - TRBV4-1 few CASSHPAKGHPSGDTQYF
TRBJ1-5 14 - TRBV5-1 - CASSLEGINQPQHF
TRBJ1-1 15 - TRBV10-1 once CASSISPSGNTEAFF
TRBJ2-7 14 - TRBV9 - CASSVGGLIYEQYF
TRBJ1-1 15 - TRBV5-1 - CASSKGDTLNTEAFF
TRBJ2-7 14 - TRBV5-1 once CASSLQVSSYEQYF
TRBJ2-7 14 - TRBV7-8 - CASSLTVGSYERYF
TRBJ2-1 15 TRBD2 TRBV10-1 few CASSESGLARHEQFF
TRBJ2-3 14 - TRBV5-1 few CASSPEQGADTQYF
TRBJ2-3 15 TRBD1 TRBV5-1 - CASSEGQGGLDTQYF
TRBJ2-1 15 TRBD2 TRBV6-5 few CASSYASGRASEQFF
TRBJ1-1 14 - TRBV10-2 - CASSRGLANTEAFF
TRBJ1-1 15 - TRBV6-5 - CASSYSSGGSAEAFF
TRBJ2-2 14 TRBD1 TRBV5-1 - CASTGQGGTGELFF
TRBJ1-1 15 TRBD1 TRBV6-5 - CASTRTGYMNTEAFF
TRBJ2-1 14 - TRBV29-1 - CSVEARGFYNEQFF
TRBJ2-2 16 TRBD2 TRBV27 - CASIRTSGRAGGELFF
TRBJ2-2 15 TRBD1 TRBV11-2 - CASSYRDRNTGELFF
TRBJ2-1 15 TRBD2 TRBV7-2 few CASSSGGSRYNEQFF